This T cell receptor beta chain stems from a study of blood T cell repertoires in COVID-19. The protocol was immunoSEQ multiplex PCR, while the TCRdb copy is restricted to in-frame clones and leaves out a portion. The sample has 150,000 to 200,000 clones, about 82% seen once. In its sample, this clone was seen a few times. This TCR was sampled from a woman in her 30s with acute or convalescent COVID-19. The sequenced material came from peripheral blood.

The CDR3 DNA sequence: TGTGCCTGCAGGTCGGGAGGACTGAACACTGAAGCTTTCTTT. It yields the protein CACRSGGLNTEAFF. The genes are TRBV30 and TRBJ1-1; D unclear. V lost 6 bases and J 0 bases, leaving 14 bases between the germline ends. CDR3 size: 14 residues. Looked up from germline, CDR1 is GTSNPN and CDR2 is SVGIG (reference sequence). Full variable domain (remainder filled in from reference TRBV30 and TRBJ1-1): SQTIHQWPATLVQPVGSPLSLECTVEGTSNPNLYWYRQAAGRGLQLLFYSVGIGQISSEVPQNLSASRPQDRQFILSSKKLLLSDSGFYLCACRSGGLNTEAFFGQGTRLTVV.